The clone carrying this TCR beta chain was seen many times. The sample originates from a study of spatial heterogeneity in lung cancer. TCRdb recomputed calls from the 5' RACE reads with MiXCR, one row per CDR3 protein. This table has around 40,000 distinct CDR3 sequences, under 7% appearing once. Time point meaning: sample taken at primary tumor resection. The sequenced material consisted of unsorted whole RNA from tumor, nontumor lung or frozen PBMC. The V end lost 2 bases, the J end lost 12 bases, and 8 bases lay between the germline ends. Germline V gives CDR1 SGHAT, CDR2 FQNNGV. The length of the CDR3 is 11 residues.

The V and J genes are TRBV11-2 and TRBJ2-1, with D maybe TRBD2 (5 bases). This TCR was sampled from a male donor with early-stage non-small cell lung cancer. The material was PBMCs, obtained at surgery. The CDR3 here is CASSLIEGQFF. The DNA of the CDR3 is TGTGCCAGCAGCTTAATCGAGGGGCAGTTCTTC.